This entry lists 30 T cell receptor beta chains sequenced from one sample in a study of blood T cells in healthy people across ages. PCR was performed a second time for 7 to 11 cycles using a sample-barcoded 5' primer and a J-beta primer mix. One entry per CDR3 protein, called by TCRdb with MiXCR from the 5' RACE reads. The table has 800,000 to 950,000 distinct CDR3 sequences, 35% to 40% seen once. The source material was blood. The receptors stem from a young man in good health.

This chain joins TRBV12-3 or TRBV12-4 and TRBJ2-2, with a possible D match to TRBD2 (7 bases). Trimming left V 7 bases short and J 4 bases short, with 13 bases between. CDR3 size: 14 residues. In DNA, the CDR3 is TGTGCCAGCACTATAGGGGGGGGCACCGGGGAGCTGTTTTTT. It codes for CASTIGGGTGELFF.

This clonotype has more than one count but fewer than ten. The chain recombines TRBV3-1 with TRBJ2-1; D not resolved. Trimming removed 4 bases from V and 8 bases from J, with 6 bases in between. CDR3 length: 11 amino acids. Germline V gene sequence: CDR1 LGHDT, CDR2 YNNKEL (reference sequence). CDR3 DNA sequence: TGTGCCAGCAGCCTAGTCCATGAGCAGTTCTTC. Translated: CASSLVHEQFF.

The rearrangement links TRBV19 to TRBJ2-3, with D unresolved. Germline-derived CDR1 and CDR2 are LNHDA and SQIVND (reference sequence). The CDR3 consists of 13 residues. Trimming took 2 bases from V and 3 from J, leaving 6 bases between them. This CDR3 reads CASSIRITDTQYF. The DNA of the CDR3 is TGTGCCAGTAGTATAAGGATAACAGATACGCAGTATTTT.

The chain joins TRBV6-5 to TRBJ2-7, with TRBD1 matching over 7 bases. Losses at the gene ends were 6 bases for V and 2 bases for J; bases not matched to a gene: 4. The V gene's germline CDR1 is MNHEY and CDR2 SVGAGI. The CDR3 has 13 residues. The CDR3 sequence: CASSDRDPYEQYF. DNA for the CDR3: TGTGCCAGCAGCGACAGGGATCCCTACGAGCAGTACTTC.

This clonotype was seen many times. V is TRBV20-1 and J is TRBJ1-4, with D perhaps matching TRBD1 (5 bases). The V and J ends lost 0 bases and 6 bases respectively, with 8 bases between them. Germline-derived CDR1 and CDR2 are DFQATT and SNEGSKA (reference sequence). This CDR3 region has 13 residues. The CDR3 DNA is TGCAGTGCTAGAGATCTGGGGGATGAAAAACTGTTTTTT. Its protein is CSARDLGDEKLFF.

The chain has TRBV4-1 and TRBJ2-1, with D tentatively TRBD1 or TRBD2 (5 bases each). The CDR3 loop spans 13 amino acids. Trimming left V 4 bases short and J 8 bases short, with 12 bases between. The V gene's germline CDR1 is MGHRA and CDR2 YSYEKL. The CDR3 nucleotides read TGCGCCAGCAGCCTGATGGGGGTGGATGAGCAGTTCTTC. It codes for CASSLMGVDEQFF.

This clonotype was picked up a small number of times. The chain links TRBV25-1 to TRBJ2-7, with D possibly matching TRBD2 (5 bases). The germline gives CDR1 MGHDK, CDR2 SYGVNS. The CDR3 has 14 residues. The V end lost 2 bases, the J end lost 3 bases, and 11 bases lay between the germline ends. CDR3 sequence: CASSEAGLVYEQYF. The CDR3 bases are TGTGCCAGCAGTGAAGCGGGTTTGGTCTACGAGCAGTACTTC.

As regards this clonotype: The junction does not match germline at one end; this may be a read error. The chain recombines TRBV20-1 with TRBJ2-3; TRBD2 matches at 11 bases. Per germline, CDR1 DFQATT and CDR2 SNEGSKA (reference sequence). This CDR3 is 14 amino acids long. The chain's CDR3 is CGAGSGGAPDTQYF. The CDR3 DNA sequence: TGCGGTGCTGGTAGCGGGGGGGCCCCAGATACGCAGTATTTT.

This clonotype showed up just a few times. CDR3 in DNA: TGCGCCAGCAGCCAACTGGGGGAAAACACCGGGGAGCTGTTTTTT. Residues: CASSQLGENTGELFF. The chain links TRBV4-1 to TRBJ2-2; tentatively, D is TRBD1 or TRBD2 (5 bases each). The CDR3 length is 15 residues. Trimming took 2 bases from V and 2 from J, leaving 9 bases between them. The germline gives CDR1 MGHRA, CDR2 YSYEKL.

The chain combines TRBV7-2 with TRBJ2-5, with unresolved D. The CDR3 consists of 12 residues. Per the germline V gene, CDR1 is SGHTA and CDR2 is FQGNSA. Between the trimmed V and J ends, which lost 3 bases and 13 bases, there was a span of 15 bases. CDR3 residues: CTSSLLERNWYF. CDR3 DNA sequence: TGTACCAGCAGCTTGCTTGAAAGGAACTGGTACTTC. The full variable domain, completed using reference TRBV7-2 and TRBJ2-5, is GAGVSQSPSNKVTEKGKDVELRCDPISGHTALYWYRQSLGQGLEFLIYFQGNSAPDKSGLPSDRFSAERTGGSVSTLTIQRTQQEDSAVYLCTSSLLERNWYFGPGTRLLVL.

This clonotype has more than one count but fewer than ten. The rearrangement uses TRBV12-3 or TRBV12-4 and TRBJ1-1; TRBD1 agrees at 7 bases. V lost 5 bases and J lost 11; bases outside the gene matches: 8. The CDR3 contains 12 residues. CDR3 DNA sequence: TGTGCCAGCAGTACGGACAGGCGAGGGGCTTTCTTT. Protein sequence: CASSTDRRGAFF.

In this sample, this clonotype turned up a few times. CDR3 in amino acids: CASSQTGTNNYGYTF. As DNA, the CDR3 is TGTGCCAGCAGCCAAACAGGGACTAATAACTATGGCTACACCTTC. V and J are TRBV4-2 and TRBJ1-2, with D perhaps TRBD1 (6 bases). The CDR3 length is 15 residues. V lost 2 bases, J lost 1 base, and 11 bases lay in between. CDR1 is LGHNA, CDR2 YNFKEQ, per germline.

The table lists this clonotype with a few counts. V gene TRBV12-3 or TRBV12-4 combines with J gene TRBJ1-1, with 8 bases lining up with TRBD1. The trim removed 2 bases at V and 2 bases at J, leaving 4 bases unmatched. This CDR3 has 15 amino acids. The CDR3 loop reads CASSLSGQANTEAFF. CDR3 DNA: TGTGCCAGCAGTTTATCGGGACAGGCTAACACTGAAGCTTTCTTT.

This clonotype was seen more than once but under ten times. The V call is TRBV10-3, the J call TRBJ2-3; D is uncertain. This CDR3 contains 11 residues. Germline V gene sequence: CDR1 ENHRY, CDR2 SYGVKD. V was trimmed by 4 bases and J by 4 bases, leaving 3 bases between them. CDR3 in amino acids: CAISVSDTQYF. Here the CDR3 DNA reads TGTGCCATCAGTGTGTCAGATACGCAGTATTTT.

In regard to this clonotype: One end of the junction does not line up with germline, which may come from a read error. The V call is TRBV12-3 or TRBV12-4, the J call TRBJ1-2; D is perhaps TRBD1 (5 bases). The CDR3 covers 15 residues. The CDR3 DNA sequence: TGTACCAGCAGTTTAAGGGCGGAGGGGATGTATGGCTACACCTTC. This gives the protein CTSSLRAEGMYGYTF.

There are a few counts of this clonotype. The chain employs TRBV14 and TRBJ1-1; D is unresolved. Germline values: CDR1 SGHDN, CDR2 FVKESK. The CDR3 consists of 14 residues. The germline V and J ends were trimmed by 5 bases and 4 bases, with 14 bases remaining between them. CDR3 sequence reads: CASSTRTISTEAFF. In DNA, the CDR3 is TGTGCCAGCAGCACTCGGACTATTTCCACTGAAGCTTTCTTT. The entire variable domain, with the rest obtained from reference TRBV14 and TRBJ1-1, is as follows: EAGVTQFPSHSVIEKGQTVTLRCDPISGHDNLYWYRRVMGKEIKFLLHFVKESKQDESGMPNNRFLAERTGGTYSTLKVQPAELEDSGVYFCASSTRTISTEAFFGQGTRLTVV.

V and J are TRBV20-1 and TRBJ1-2; tentatively, D is TRBD1 (6 bases). The CDR3 covers 15 residues. Trimming took off 6 bases at V and 6 bases at J, with 23 bases between the two ends. CDR1 is DFQATT and CDR2 is SNEGSKA in the germline V gene (reference sequence). The CDR3 reads CSAFRPGAGLDGYTF. The CDR3 DNA is TGCAGTGCCTTTCGACCGGGGGCCGGACTGGATGGCTACACCTTC.

J is TRBJ2-5 and V is TRBV11-3; 7 nucleotides match TRBD1. The trim removed 5 bases at V and 3 bases at J, leaving 6 bases unmatched. The CDR3 contains 14 residues. Germline V CDR1 and CDR2: SGHNT, YENEEA. CDR3 DNA: TGTGCCAGCAGCCCGGGGACAGCCGAAGAGACCCAGTACTTC. Its protein is CASSPGTAEETQYF.

This clonotype was recorded once. The rearrangement joins TRBV20-1 to TRBJ2-5; D is possibly TRBD1 (6 bases). The better agreement between TRBJ2-7 and the DNA end casts doubt on the J call. CDR1 is DFQATT, CDR2 SNEGSKA, per germline (reference sequence). The CDR3 loop spans 13 amino acids. In DNA form, the CDR3 reads TGCAGTGCTAGTTCCGGGACACTATACGAGCAGTACTTC. Its translation: CSASSGTLYEQYF.

V is TRBV12-3 or TRBV12-4 and J is TRBJ1-4; D gene unclear. The CDR3 length is 12 residues. V was trimmed by 5 bases and J by 7 bases, leaving 8 bases between them. The CDR3 protein is CASSTRSEKLFF. The DNA for the CDR3 is TGTGCCAGCAGTACACGAAGTGAAAAACTGTTTTTT.

This clonotype was picked up a small number of times. The CDR3 DNA is TGTGCCATCAGCCCTACCGACAGAGCTGGAAACACCATATATTTT. Its protein is CAISPTDRAGNTIYF. The gene calls are TRBV10-3 and TRBJ1-3, with D possibly TRBD1 on 5 matching bases. The length of the CDR3 is 15 residues. CDR1 and CDR2 (germline): ENHRY, SYGVKD. V dropped 6 bases and J dropped 2 bases, with 14 bases sitting between them.

This clonotype was seen a handful of times. The rearrangement links TRBV2 to TRBJ2-1; 7 bases map to TRBD2. V shed 6 bases, J shed 6 bases, and the junction held 17 bases outside the gene matches. The CDR3 runs to 17 residues. Germline CDR1 is SNHLY and CDR2 is FYNNEI. As DNA, the CDR3 is TGTGCCAGCAGCCTGAAGCAGGGACTAACGTGGGGCAATGAGCAGTTCTTC. Its translation: CASSLKQGLTWGNEQFF.

This clonotype was counted at least ten times. V and J are TRBV29-1 and TRBJ2-1; D not resolved. With 4 bases removed from V and 5 bases from J, the gap between germline ends came to 9 bases. The CDR3 spans 12 residues. The germline CDR1 and CDR2 sequences are SQVTM and ANQGSEA. CDR3 nucleotides: TGCAGCGTTGGTAGGTACGACAATGAGCAGTTCTTC. Translating it yields CSVGRYDNEQFF.

This clonotype has more than one count but fewer than ten. This sequence joins TRBV5-1 and TRBJ2-1; the match to TRBD2 covers 8 bases. The DNA end favors TRBJ2-7, so the J call may be wrong. The CDR3 contains 15 residues. Germline values: CDR1 SGHRS, CDR2 YFSETQ. In DNA, the CDR3 is TGCGCCAGCAGCTACCCAGCGGGGGTCCACAATGAGCAGTACTTC. Translation: CASSYPAGVHNEQYF.

The chain recombines TRBV6-6 with TRBJ2-5; tentatively, D is TRBD1 (6 bases). There are 13 residues in the CDR3. Germline assignment: CDR1 MNHNY and CDR2 SVGAGI (reference sequence). Trimming removed 7 bases at V and 4 bases at J, with 13 bases between. This chain's CDR3 is CASTQLGGETQYF. The CDR3 DNA reads as TGTGCCAGCACCCAGCTAGGGGGAGAGACCCAGTACTTC.

This clonotype was seen only a few times. The chain recombines TRBV20-1 with TRBJ2-5; 12 nucleotides line up with TRBD2. The V and J ends lost 3 bases and 5 bases, in that order; junction bases with no gene match: 7. CDR3 length equals 15 residues. Germline CDR1 reads DFQATT; CDR2 reads SNEGSKA (reference sequence). The CDR3: CSASPASGGEETQYF. For the CDR3, the DNA is TGCAGTGCTAGTCCCGCTAGCGGGGGGGAGGAGACCCAGTACTTC.

About this clonotype itself: One end of the junction fails to match germline, which may point to a read error. The CDR3 here is CASSRQGYSTNTQYF. CDR3 coding DNA: TGTGCCAGCAGTCGACAGGGCTATAGCACAAATACGCAGTATTTT. The chain links TRBV6-2 or TRBV6-3 to TRBJ2-3, with 7 bases that match TRBD1. This CDR3 has 15 residues. The germline CDR1 and CDR2 sequences are MNHEY and SVGEGT.

This clonotype was counted only a few times. This chain uses TRBV10-3 with TRBJ2-1; 11 bases agree with TRBD2. Trimming cost V 3 bases and J 4 bases; bases outside gene matches: 8. CDR3 size: 17 residues. Looked up from germline, CDR1 is ENHRY and CDR2 is SYGVKD. The CDR3 nucleotides are TGTGCCATCAGTGAAACTAGCGGGGGAGTGCCATACAATGAGCAGTTCTTC. Its translation: CAISETSGGVPYNEQFF.

This clonotype has a handful of counts. This chain joins TRBV15 and TRBJ2-1; D gene unclear. The germline gives CDR1 LNHNV, CDR2 YYDKDF (reference sequence). The CDR3 has 15 amino acids. V lost 0 bases and J lost 5, with 11 bases in between. This CDR3 is CATSRDGPSNNEQFF. DNA for the CDR3: TGTGCCACCAGCAGAGATGGTCCTAGTAACAATGAGCAGTTCTTC.

This clonotype occurred a few times. The rearrangement uses TRBV7-8 and TRBJ2-7; 11 bases map to TRBD2. This CDR3 comprises 16 residues. Unmatched junction bases numbered 7, after V lost 0 bases and J lost 6 bases. Germline CDR1 and CDR2: SGHVS and FQNEAQ. The CDR3 DNA is TGTGCCAGCAGCTTAGCGAGGCTAGCGGGGGGCTTCGAGCAGTACTTC. As protein: CASSLARLAGGFEQYF.